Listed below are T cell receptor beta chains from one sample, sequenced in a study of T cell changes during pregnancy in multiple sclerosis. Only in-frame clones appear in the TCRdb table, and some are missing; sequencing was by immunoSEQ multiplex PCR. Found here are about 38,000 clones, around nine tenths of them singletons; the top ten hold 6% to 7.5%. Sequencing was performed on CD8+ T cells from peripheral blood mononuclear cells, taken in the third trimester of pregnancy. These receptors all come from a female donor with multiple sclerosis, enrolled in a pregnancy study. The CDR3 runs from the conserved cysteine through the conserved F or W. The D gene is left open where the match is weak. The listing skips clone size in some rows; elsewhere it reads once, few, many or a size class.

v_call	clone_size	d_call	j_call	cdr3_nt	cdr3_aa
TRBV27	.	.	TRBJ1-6	TGTGCCAGCAGTGCGGGGAGGGTGACCTATAATTCACCCCTCCACTTT	CASSAGRVTYNSPLHF
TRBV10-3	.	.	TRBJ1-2	TGTGCCATCAGTGAAGCAGGAGGCCATGGCTACACCTTC	CAISEAGGHGYTF
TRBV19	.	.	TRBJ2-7	TGTGCCAGTAGTGCGGGACCAGGCCACGAGCAGTACTTC	CASSAGPGHEQYF
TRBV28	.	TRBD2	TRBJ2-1	TGTGCCAGCAGTAGGGGGGAGCTAGCGGGTTACTACAATGAGCAGTTCTTC	CASSRGELAGYYNEQFF
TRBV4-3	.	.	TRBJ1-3	TGCGCCAGCAGCCAAGATACAGGGATAGGTGGAAACACCATATATTTT	CASSQDTGIGGNTIYF
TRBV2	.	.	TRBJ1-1	TGTGCCAGCAGAGCGGAAGGGGAGGGGGTGAACACTGAAGCTTTCTTT	CASRAEGEGVNTEAFF
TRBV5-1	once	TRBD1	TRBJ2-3	TGCGCCAGCAGTTTGCCACTCCACGGGACAGGGGACGCCCGAGCCACGCAGTATTTT	CASSLPLHGTGDARATQYF
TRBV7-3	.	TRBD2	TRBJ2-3	TGTGCCAGCAGCCTGGGACTAGCGGGGGGGCTGGCAGATACGCAGTATTTT	CASSLGLAGGLADTQYF
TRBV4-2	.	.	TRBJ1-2	TGTGCCAGCAGCCAACCACTCTATGGCTACACCTTC	CASSQPLYGYTF
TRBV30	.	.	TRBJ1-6	TGTGCCTGGGACGTCGGGACTTACAGAAATTCACCCCTCCACTTT	CAWDVGTYRNSPLHF
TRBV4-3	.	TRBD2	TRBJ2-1	TGCGCCAGCAGGGTGGAGCGGGGGGCCTACAATGAGCAGTTCTTC	CASRVERGAYNEQFF
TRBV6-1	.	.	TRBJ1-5	TGTGCCAGCAGTGAGGCGGACTACCAGCCCCAGCATTTT	CASSEADYQPQHF
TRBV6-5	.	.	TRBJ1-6	TGTGCCAGCAGTTACGGAGATAATTCACCCCTCCACTTT	CASSYGDNSPLHF
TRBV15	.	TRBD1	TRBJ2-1	TGTGCCACCAGCAGGGGACCGGGACAGGGACATGAGCAGTTCTTC	CATSRGPGQGHEQFF
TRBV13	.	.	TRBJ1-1	TGTGCCAGCAGCTCCAGGGACACTGAAGCTTTCTTT	CASSSRDTEAFF
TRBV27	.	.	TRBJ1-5	TGTGCCAGCAGCCGTAGGAGAGATCAGCCCCAGCATTTT	CASSRRRDQPQHF
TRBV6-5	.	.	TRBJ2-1	TGTGCCAGCAGTTACCGAGGGAGCTCCTACAATGAGCAGTTCTTC	CASSYRGSSYNEQFF
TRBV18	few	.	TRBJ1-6	TGTGCCAGCTCACCACCCAGGGGAGAGGGGAATTCACCCCTCCACTTT	CASSPPRGEGNSPLHF
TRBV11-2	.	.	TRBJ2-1	TGTGCCAGCAGCTTAGCCACTGGCTCCTACAATGAGCAGTTCTTC	CASSLATGSYNEQFF
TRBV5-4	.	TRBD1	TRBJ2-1	TGCGCCAGCAGCCAAGAACAGGGGGGTTACAATGAGCAGTTCTTC	CASSQEQGGYNEQFF
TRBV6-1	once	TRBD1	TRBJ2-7	TGTGCCAGCAGTGTGACAGGGGGAGAGTCCTACGAGCAGTACTTC	CASSVTGGESYEQYF
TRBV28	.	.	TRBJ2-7	TGTGCCAGCAGTCGCCTCGGGGAAGGATACGAGCAGTACTTC	CASSRLGEGYEQYF
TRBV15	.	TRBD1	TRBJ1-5	TGTGCCACCATACGTGACAGGGGAATCAATCAGCCCCAGCATTTT	CATIRDRGINQPQHF
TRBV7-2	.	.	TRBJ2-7	TGTGCCAGCAGCTTCGGGTACGGCTACGAGCAGTACTTC	CASSFGYGYEQYF
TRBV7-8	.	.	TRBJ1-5	TGTGCCACCCTCCGGACAGCTGATCAGCCCCAGCATTTT	CATLRTADQPQHF
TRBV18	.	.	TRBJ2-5	TGTGCCAGCTCACCAAGTGTCGTAGTGGGGGGACGTCAAGAGACCCAGTACTTC	CASSPSVVVGGRQETQYF
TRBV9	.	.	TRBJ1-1	TGTGCCAGCAGCGCAGGATCTCTAGGGGGGGGATGGTCGAACACTGAAGCTTTCTTT	CASSAGSLGGGWSNTEAFF
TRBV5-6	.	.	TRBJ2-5	TGTGCCAGCGAGACAGGTTTACAAGAGACCCAGTACTTC	CASETGLQETQYF
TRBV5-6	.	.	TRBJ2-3	TGTGCCAGCACTTGGGGGGGCGCAGATACGCAGTATTTT	CASTWGGADTQYF
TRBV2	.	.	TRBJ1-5	TGTGCCAGCAGTGAGGCCCCCGCAGGCAATCAGCCCCAGCATTTT	CASSEAPAGNQPQHF